The 30 T cell receptor beta chains listed next were all sequenced from one sample in a study of T cell changes during pregnancy in multiple sclerosis. Using immunoSEQ multiplex PCR, the repertoire was profiled, and TCRdb retains in-frame clones only, with some absent. Seen here are 60,000 to 80,000 clones, about nine tenths observed once, and the top ten hold approximately 3.4%. The material sequenced was peripheral blood, taken before pregnancy. Receptors originate from a female donor with multiple sclerosis, enrolled in a pregnancy study.

The V gene is TRBV4-2, the J gene TRBJ1-4; D possibly corresponds to TRBD1 (5 bases). The CDR3 totals 12 residues. Germline CDR1 reads LGHNA; CDR2 reads YNFKEQ. V was clipped by 6 bases and J by 8 bases, with 10 bases between them. CDR3 amino acids: CASRGPGEKLFF. CDR3 DNA: TGTGCCAGCAGGGGGCCCGGCGAAAAACTGTTTTTT.

J is TRBJ2-1 and V is TRBV6-5; 9 bases map to TRBD1. This CDR3 is built from 16 residues. V lost 4 bases and J lost 6; bases outside the gene matches: 10. Looked up from germline, CDR1 is MNHEY and CDR2 is SVGAGI. The CDR3 protein is CASSSIPGQGGNEQFF. The CDR3 DNA reads TGTGCCAGCAGTTCAATACCGGGACAGGGTGGCAATGAGCAGTTCTTC.

The chain is built from TRBV6-5 and TRBJ1-3; perhaps TRBD1 as D (6 bases). The germline V gene has CDR1 MNHEY and CDR2 SVGAGI. CDR3 length equals 15 residues. V was clipped by 2 bases and J by 5 bases, with 13 bases between them. CDR3 DNA sequence: TGTGCCAGCAGTTACCAGCGGACAGATCGAAACACCATATATTTT. As protein: CASSYQRTDRNTIYF.

This clone has more than one count but fewer than ten. The chain recombines TRBV30 with TRBJ1-2, with D possibly matching TRBD1 (6 bases). The V end was cut by 0 bases, the J end by 5 bases, with 13 bases between. The CDR3 is made up of 14 amino acids. The V gene's germline CDR1 is GTSNPN and CDR2 SVGIG (reference sequence). CDR3 DNA sequence: TGTGCCTGGAGTGTACTCGGACAGATGTATGGCTACACCTTC. This encodes CAWSVLGQMYGYTF.

This chain links TRBV6-5 with TRBJ2-1; D remains ambiguous. V was clipped by 6 bases and J by 3 bases, with 12 bases between them. The CDR3 contains 14 residues. Germline assignment: CDR1 MNHEY and CDR2 SVGAGI. The CDR3 bases are TGTGCCAGCAGGCCGAGCGTTAACTACAATGAGCAGTTCTTC. Translation: CASRPSVNYNEQFF.

The chain links TRBV5-1 to TRBJ1-1, with 8 bases identical to TRBD1. Germline CDR1 is SGHRS and CDR2 is YFSETQ. This CDR3 contains 16 residues. With V trimmed by 0 bases and J by 5 bases, 9 bases remained unmatched. CDR3 in DNA: TGCGCCAGCAGCTTGGTAAATCAGGGGGCGGGGACTGAAGCTTTCTTT. This encodes CASSLVNQGAGTEAFF.

The CDR3 loop reads CASSGTGNSGNEQFF. CDR3 bases: TGTGCCAGCAGCGGCACAGGGAACAGTGGCAATGAGCAGTTCTTC. The chain is built from TRBV11-3 and TRBJ2-1; perhaps TRBD1 as D (6 bases). Per germline, CDR1 SGHNT and CDR2 YENEEA. The CDR3 contains 15 residues. Trimming removed 5 bases at V and 6 bases at J, with 17 bases between.

The J gene is TRBJ2-5, the V gene TRBV6-1; the match to TRBD2 covers 9 bases. Germline V lookup: CDR1 MNHNS, CDR2 SASEGT. The CDR3 is 18 amino acids. V gave up 4 bases and J gave up 2 bases; unmatched junction bases: 14. The CDR3: CASSVAPSGIFRQETQYF. The CDR3 DNA reads as TGTGCCAGCAGTGTCGCGCCTAGCGGGATTTTTAGGCAAGAGACCCAGTACTTC.

V is TRBV7-7 and J is TRBJ2-1; TRBD2 might be the D (5 bases). The CDR3 covers 15 residues. The V and J ends lost 1 base and 7 bases respectively, with 14 bases between them. Per the germline V gene, CDR1 is SSHAT and CDR2 is FNYEAQ (reference sequence). CDR3 region: CASSLELHPGNEQFF. The CDR3 DNA reads as TGTGCCAGCAGCTTAGAGCTACATCCGGGGAATGAGCAGTTCTTC.

The chain combines TRBV18 with TRBJ2-1; 10 nucleotides align to TRBD2. Germline V gene lookup returns CDR1 KGHSH and CDR2 LQKENI. J lost 2 bases, V lost 5 bases, and 3 bases had no gene match. This CDR3 region has 15 residues. The CDR3, as DNA: TGTGCCAGCTCATTCGGACTAGCGGCCTACAATGAGCAGTTCTTC. Translated, it gives CASSFGLAAYNEQFF.

The chain recombines TRBV6-6 with TRBJ2-7; possible D gene TRBD2, 6 bases. CDR1 and CDR2 (germline): MNHNY, SVGAGI (reference sequence). The CDR3 length is 15 residues. Between the trimmed V and J ends, which lost 6 bases and 7 bases, there was a span of 22 bases. The DNA for the CDR3 is TGTGCCAGCAGATCCCTAGCGAACCCACACTGGGAGCAGTACTTC. Protein product: CASRSLANPHWEQYF.

The chain recombines TRBV19 with TRBJ2-1; TRBD1 aligns across 9 bases. The V and J ends lost 4 bases and 7 bases, in that order; junction bases with no gene match: 11. CDR1 is LNHDA and CDR2 is SQIVND in the germline V gene (reference sequence). This CDR3 contains 16 residues. In nucleotides, the CDR3 is TGTGCCAGTAGTACCCAGACAGGGGGGGGTACGAATGAGCAGTTCTTC. Translation: CASSTQTGGGTNEQFF.

This chain connects TRBV7-2 to TRBJ2-7; D perhaps matches TRBD2 (5 bases). This CDR3 comprises 13 residues. In germline, CDR1 is SGHTA, CDR2 FQGNSA. Trimming took 4 bases from V and 1 from J, leaving 8 bases between them. The CDR3 here is CASSSSGSYEQYF. In DNA, the CDR3 is TGTGCCAGCAGCTCCTCGGGGTCCTACGAGCAGTACTTC.

The chain links TRBV30 to TRBJ1-5; D is undetermined. The length of the CDR3 is 14 residues. Germline V CDR1 and CDR2: GTSNPN, SVGIG (reference sequence). The V end was cut by 0 bases, the J end by 1 base, with 7 bases between. CDR3 in DNA: TGTGCCTGGAGTGTAAGTAGCAGCAATCAGCCCCAGCATTTT. As protein: CAWSVSSSNQPQHF.

This clone was seen more than once but under ten times. V and J are TRBV4-1 and TRBJ2-5, with TRBD2 matching 8 bases. The CDR3 spans 16 residues. Germline assignment: CDR1 MGHRA and CDR2 YSYEKL. V was clipped by 4 bases and J by 2 bases; unmatched bases: 9. CDR3 loop: CASSPGQTSGQETQYF. CDR3 bases: TGCGCCAGCAGCCCAGGCCAAACTAGCGGACAAGAGACCCAGTACTTC.

The rearrangement links TRBV7-2 to TRBJ1-3, with 7 bases lining up with TRBD1. Trimming cost V 1 base and J 3 bases; bases outside gene matches: 0. Germline V gene sequence: CDR1 SGHTA, CDR2 FQGNSA. This CDR3 region has 14 residues. CDR3 sequence: CASSLGDSGNTIYF. CDR3 DNA: TGTGCCAGCAGCTTAGGGGACAGTGGAAACACCATATATTTT. The complete variable domain, with remaining parts taken from reference TRBV7-2 and TRBJ1-3, reads GAGVSQSPSNKVTEKGKDVELRCDPISGHTALYWYRQSLGQGLEFLIYFQGNSAPDKSGLPSDRFSAERTGGSVSTLTIQRTQQEDSAVYLCASSLGDSGNTIYFGEGSWLTVV.

The chain employs TRBV18 and TRBJ2-7; the match to TRBD2 covers 13 bases. The V and J ends lost 4 bases and 4 bases, in that order; junction bases with no gene match: 4. Germline V gene lookup returns CDR1 KGHSH and CDR2 LQKENI. The CDR3 totals 15 residues. The CDR3 DNA sequence: TGTGCCAGCTCACGCGGGACTAGCGGGACTTACGAGCAGTACTTC. It encodes CASSRGTSGTYEQYF.

The V call is TRBV9, the J call TRBJ1-2; D unresolved. The germline V and J ends were trimmed by 1 base and 3 bases, with 10 bases remaining between them. The CDR3 is 14 amino acids. Germline V gene sequence: CDR1 SGDLS, CDR2 YYNGEE. The CDR3 DNA follows: TGTGCCAGCAGCGTACCAGGCGCATACTATGGCTACACCTTC. As protein: CASSVPGAYYGYTF.

In its sample, this clone was seen once. The chain is built from TRBV9 and TRBJ2-3; 13 positions match TRBD2. This CDR3 region has 17 residues. CDR1 is SGDLS, CDR2 YYNGEE, per germline. Germline trimming cut 3 bases from V and 0 bases from J; bases unmatched to any gene: 4. CDR3 region: CASSGTSGGLSTDTQYF. The CDR3 DNA follows: TGTGCCAGCAGCGGGACTAGCGGGGGTCTAAGCACAGATACGCAGTATTTT.

This chain uses TRBV5-6 with TRBJ2-1; TRBD2 is a possible D gene (5 bases). The germline V and J ends were trimmed by 4 bases and 3 bases, with 17 bases remaining between them. CDR1 SGHDT and CDR2 YYEEEE come from the germline V gene. The CDR3 extends over 16 amino acids. The CDR3 DNA is TGTGCCAGCAGCCCCGAACGGGGAAGAGTCTACAATGAGCAGTTCTTC. Translated, it gives CASSPERGRVYNEQFF.

V gene TRBV30 combines with J gene TRBJ1-1; D gene uncertain. V lost 0 bases, J lost 0 bases, and 5 bases lay in between. Per germline, CDR1 GTSNPN and CDR2 SVGIG (reference sequence). The CDR3 length is 13 residues. This CDR3 reads CAWSVRVNTEAFF. CDR3 DNA sequence: TGTGCCTGGAGTGTACGAGTGAACACTGAAGCTTTCTTT. The full variable domain, rest sourced from reference TRBV30 and TRBJ1-1, is SQTIHQWPATLVQPVGSPLSLECTVEGTSNPNLYWYRQAAGRGLQLLFYSVGIGQISSEVPQNLSASRPQDRQFILSSKKLLLSDSGFYLCAWSVRVNTEAFFGQGTRLTVV.

V usage is TRBV7-9 and J usage is TRBJ2-1, with D unclear. Germline CDR1 is SEHNR and CDR2 is FQNEAQ (reference sequence). The CDR3 has 11 residues. Trimming removed 7 bases from V and 4 bases from J, with 5 bases in between. The CDR3 DNA follows: TGTGCCAGCACCAGATACAATGAGCAGTTCTTC. Residues: CASTRYNEQFF. Drawing the rest from reference TRBV7-9 and TRBJ2-1, the complete variable domain is DTGVSQNPRHKITKRGQNVTFRCDPISEHNRLYWYRQTLGQGPEFLTYFQNEAQLEKSRLLSDRFSAERPKGSFSTLEIQRTEQGDSAMYLCASTRYNEQFFGPGTRLTVL.

This sequence joins TRBV5-5 and TRBJ1-1, with D tentatively TRBD1 (6 bases). Trimming removed 3 bases from V and 0 bases from J, with 15 bases in between. Germline V lookup: CDR1 SGHKS, CDR2 YYEKEE (reference sequence). The CDR3 contains 16 residues. The CDR3 is CASSSVHQGLNTEAFF. In DNA form, the CDR3 reads TGTGCCAGCAGCTCCGTTCATCAGGGGTTGAACACTGAAGCTTTCTTT.

This clone was counted a single time. DNA for the CDR3: TGTGCCAGTAGTAAACTTGAATCTTGGGAGACCCAGTACTTC. This translates into CASSKLESWETQYF. This chain joins TRBV19 and TRBJ2-5; D unresolved. CDR3 length: 14 amino acids. In germline, CDR1 is LNHDA, CDR2 SQIVND (reference sequence). V was trimmed by 4 bases and J by 5 bases, leaving 14 bases between them.

The chain uses TRBV14 and TRBJ2-7, with 7 bases lining up with TRBD2. The CDR3 loop spans 15 amino acids. With V trimmed by 4 bases and J by 3 bases, 9 bases remained unmatched. In germline, CDR1 is SGHDN, CDR2 FVKESK. The CDR3 DNA reads as TGTGCCAGCAGCCCCCACTGGGGGGGGAGCTACGAGCAGTACTTC. As protein: CASSPHWGGSYEQYF.

The rearrangement links TRBV29-1 to TRBJ2-7; 8 bases line up with TRBD2. Germline V gene data show CDR1 as SQVTM and CDR2 as ANQGSEA. The CDR3 extends over 16 amino acids. J lost 1 base, V lost 6 bases, and 14 bases had no gene match. CDR3 DNA: TGCAGCGTCGAACTTCGGGGGGGACTACTATCCTACGAGCAGTACTTC. This encodes CSVELRGGLLSYEQYF.

The chain links TRBV30 to TRBJ2-2; D uncertain. Trimming cost V 6 bases and J 6 bases, with 11 bases left between them. The germline CDR1 and CDR2 sequences are GTSNPN and SVGIG (reference sequence). The CDR3 is 12 residues long. CDR3 protein: CACLLAAGELFF. CDR3 in DNA: TGTGCCTGTCTCCTCGCGGCCGGGGAGCTGTTTTTT.

The rearrangement joins TRBV7-2 to TRBJ2-1; the D is unclear. V was clipped by 1 base and J by 6 bases, with 7 bases between them. The CDR3 is 13 amino acids. The germline V gene has CDR1 SGHTA and CDR2 FQGNSA. CDR3 sequence: CASSLVPGNEQFF. The CDR3 region has the DNA TGTGCCAGCAGCTTAGTCCCGGGCAATGAGCAGTTCTTC.

The CDR3 reads CAWSRIRGGIQYF. CDR3 coding DNA: TGTGCCTGGAGTCGTATACGGGGAGGCATTCAGTACTTC. The chain is built from TRBV30 and TRBJ2-4; the D gene is possibly TRBD2 (6 bases). The germline V gene has CDR1 GTSNPN and CDR2 SVGIG (reference sequence). V was pared by 2 bases and J by 9 bases, with 14 bases between. The CDR3 covers 13 residues.

The V and J genes are TRBV30 and TRBJ1-2; D is unresolved. The CDR3 has 12 residues. CDR1 GTSNPN and CDR2 SVGIG come from the germline V gene (reference sequence). The V end was cut by 0 bases, the J end by 8 bases, with 10 bases between. This chain's CDR3 is CAWSVKRRGYTF. The CDR3 DNA reads TGTGCCTGGAGTGTTAAACGGAGGGGCTACACCTTC.